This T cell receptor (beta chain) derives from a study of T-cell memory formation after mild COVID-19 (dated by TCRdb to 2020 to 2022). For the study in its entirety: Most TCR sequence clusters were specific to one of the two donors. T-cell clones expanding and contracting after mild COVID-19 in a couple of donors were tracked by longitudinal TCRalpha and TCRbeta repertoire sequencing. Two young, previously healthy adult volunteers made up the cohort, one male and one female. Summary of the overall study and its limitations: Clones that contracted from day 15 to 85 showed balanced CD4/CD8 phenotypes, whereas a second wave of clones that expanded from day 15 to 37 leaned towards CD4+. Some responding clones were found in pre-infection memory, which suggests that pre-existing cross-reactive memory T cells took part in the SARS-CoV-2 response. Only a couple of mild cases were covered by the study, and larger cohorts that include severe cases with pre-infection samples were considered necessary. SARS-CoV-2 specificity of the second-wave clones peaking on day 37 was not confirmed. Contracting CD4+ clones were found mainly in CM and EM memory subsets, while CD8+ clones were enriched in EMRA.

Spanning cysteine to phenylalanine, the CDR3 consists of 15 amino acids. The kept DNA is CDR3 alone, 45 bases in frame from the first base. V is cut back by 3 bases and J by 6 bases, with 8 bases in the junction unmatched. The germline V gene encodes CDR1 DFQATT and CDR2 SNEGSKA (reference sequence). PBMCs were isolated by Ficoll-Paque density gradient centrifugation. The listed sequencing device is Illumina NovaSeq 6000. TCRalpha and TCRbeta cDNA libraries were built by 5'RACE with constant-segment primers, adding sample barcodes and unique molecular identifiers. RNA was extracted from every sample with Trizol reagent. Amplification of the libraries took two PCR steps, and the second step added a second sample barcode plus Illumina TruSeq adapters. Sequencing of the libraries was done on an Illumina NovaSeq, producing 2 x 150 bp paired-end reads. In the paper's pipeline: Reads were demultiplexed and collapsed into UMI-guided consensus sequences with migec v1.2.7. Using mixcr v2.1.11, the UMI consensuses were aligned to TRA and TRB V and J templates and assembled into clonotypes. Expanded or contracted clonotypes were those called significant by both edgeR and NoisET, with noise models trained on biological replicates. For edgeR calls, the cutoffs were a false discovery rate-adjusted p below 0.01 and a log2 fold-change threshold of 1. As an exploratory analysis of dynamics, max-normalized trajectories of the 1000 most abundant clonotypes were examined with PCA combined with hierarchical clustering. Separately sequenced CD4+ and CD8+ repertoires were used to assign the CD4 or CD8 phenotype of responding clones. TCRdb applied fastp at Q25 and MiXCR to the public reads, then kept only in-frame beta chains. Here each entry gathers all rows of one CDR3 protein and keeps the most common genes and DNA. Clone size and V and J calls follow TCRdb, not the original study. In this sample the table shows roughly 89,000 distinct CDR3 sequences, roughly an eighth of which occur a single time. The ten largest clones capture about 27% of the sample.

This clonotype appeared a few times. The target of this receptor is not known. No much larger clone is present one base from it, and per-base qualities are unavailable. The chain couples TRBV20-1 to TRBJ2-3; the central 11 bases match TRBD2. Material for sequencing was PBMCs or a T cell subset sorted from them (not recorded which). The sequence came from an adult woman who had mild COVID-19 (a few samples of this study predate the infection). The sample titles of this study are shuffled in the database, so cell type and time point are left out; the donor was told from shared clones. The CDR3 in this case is CSASELAGVADTQYF. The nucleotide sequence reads TGCAGTGCTAGTGAACTAGCGGGAGTAGCCGATACGCAGTATTTT.